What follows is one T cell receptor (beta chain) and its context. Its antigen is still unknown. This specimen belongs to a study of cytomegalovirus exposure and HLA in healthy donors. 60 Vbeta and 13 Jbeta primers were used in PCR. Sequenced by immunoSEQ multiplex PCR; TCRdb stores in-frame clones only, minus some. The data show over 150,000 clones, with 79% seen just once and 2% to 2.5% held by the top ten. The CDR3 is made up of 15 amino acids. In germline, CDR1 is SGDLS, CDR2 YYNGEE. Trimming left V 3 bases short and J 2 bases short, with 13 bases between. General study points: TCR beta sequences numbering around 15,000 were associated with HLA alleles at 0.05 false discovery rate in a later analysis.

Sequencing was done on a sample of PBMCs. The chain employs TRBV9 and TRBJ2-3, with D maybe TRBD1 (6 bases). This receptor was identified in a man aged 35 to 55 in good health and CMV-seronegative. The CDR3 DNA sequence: TGTGCCAGCAGCGCAGGGGATAGCGCCACAGATACGCAGTATTTT. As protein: CASSAGDSATDTQYF.